A single sample is the source of the 21 T cell receptor beta chains below, sequenced in a study of blood T cell repertoires in COVID-19. Generated by immunoSEQ multiplex PCR, the TCRdb table keeps only in-frame clones and is missing some. This sample has 150,000 to 200,000 clones, with around four fifths found just once. The sequenced material came from PBMCs or T cells enriched from blood (not recorded which). These receptors originate from a man aged 70-80 years who had been exposed to COVID-19.

The chain couples TRBV6-1 to TRBJ1-1; D not resolved. Trimming removed 1 base at V and 4 bases at J, with 10 bases between. The CDR3 covers 14 residues. Germline V gene data show CDR1 as MNHNS and CDR2 as SASEGT. The CDR3 region has the DNA TGTGCCAGCAGTGAAGTACGGTCTGGCACTGAAGCTTTCTTT. This gives the protein CASSEVRSGTEAFF.

This chain joins TRBV28 and TRBJ1-3; 7 positions match TRBD1. This CDR3 contains 14 residues. CDR1 is MDHEN and CDR2 is SYDVKM in the germline V gene. V was pared by 4 bases and J by 8 bases, with 8 bases of the junction left unmatched. CDR3 region: CASSSPRGRDTIYF. The CDR3 nucleotides are TGTGCCAGCAGTTCTCCCAGGGGGAGAGACACCATATATTTT.

This chain uses TRBV15 with TRBJ2-7; TRBD2 matches at 13 bases. The CDR3 spans 19 residues. Losses at the gene ends were 1 base for V and 2 bases for J; bases not matched to a gene: 11. CDR1 and CDR2 from the germline V gene are LNHNV and YYDKDF (reference sequence). Here the CDR3 reads CATSRARTSGSLIPYEQYF. The CDR3 nucleotides read TGTGCCACCAGCAGAGCCAGGACTAGCGGGAGCCTTATCCCCTACGAGCAGTACTTC.

The rearrangement links TRBV19 to TRBJ2-3; tentative D call: TRBD2 (5 bases). V was trimmed by 5 bases and J by 3 bases, leaving 9 bases between them. Germline assignment: CDR1 LNHDA and CDR2 SQIVND (reference sequence). This CDR3 has 13 amino acids. The CDR3 reads CASSLLATDTQYF. The DNA of the CDR3 is TGTGCCAGTAGTCTTTTAGCGACAGATACGCAGTATTTT.

The rearrangement links TRBV7-3 to TRBJ1-1; 8 bases are shared with TRBD1. The trim removed 2 bases at V and 4 bases at J, leaving 9 bases unmatched. The CDR3 consists of 16 residues. The germline V gene has CDR1 SGHTA and CDR2 FQGTGA. The CDR3 here is CASSLADRARSTEAFF. For the CDR3, the DNA is TGTGCCAGCAGCTTAGCGGACAGGGCTCGGTCCACTGAAGCTTTCTTT.

The chain recombines TRBV28 with TRBJ1-1; D may be TRBD1 (5 bases). V was shortened by 3 bases and J by 3 bases, with 8 bases between the two germline ends. This CDR3 has 13 residues. Per the germline V gene, CDR1 is MDHEN and CDR2 is SYDVKM. The CDR3 loop reads CASSFGTDTEAFF. The CDR3 nucleotides are TGTGCCAGCAGTTTTGGGACTGACACTGAAGCTTTCTTT.

This chain connects TRBV28 to TRBJ1-1; no definite D call. The CDR3 extends over 12 amino acids. Germline CDR1 and CDR2: MDHEN and SYDVKM. V was clipped by 5 bases and J by 0 bases, with 4 bases between them. Written as DNA, the CDR3 is TGTGCCAGCAGTGAGATGAACACTGAAGCTTTCTTT. It encodes CASSEMNTEAFF.

This clone is a singleton in its sample. The gene calls are TRBV7-3 and TRBJ2-3; D perhaps matches TRBD2 (7 bases). Germline CDR1 and CDR2: SGHTA and FQGTGA. The V and J ends lost 6 bases and 1 base respectively, with 17 bases between them. The CDR3 length is 16 residues. CDR3 bases: TGTGCCAGCAGTCTCGGGGGGCCGCTAGGCACAGATACGCAGTATTTT. Its translation is CASSLGGPLGTDTQYF.

This clone was seen once. The V call is TRBV28, the J call TRBJ1-2; maybe TRBD1 (5 bases). The CDR3 length is 14 residues. V was cut by 5 bases and J by 7 bases, with 17 bases left in between. Per germline, CDR1 MDHEN and CDR2 SYDVKM. In DNA form, the CDR3 reads TGTGCCAGCAGTCCTCCAGACAGTGGGTCTGGCTACACCTTC. Its protein product is CASSPPDSGSGYTF.

The chain recombines TRBV4-1 with TRBJ1-4, with a possible D match to TRBD1 (5 bases). This CDR3 is 16 amino acids long. CDR1 is MGHRA and CDR2 is YSYEKL in the germline V gene. Trimming shortened V by 1 base and J by 4 bases, and 13 bases separated the two germline ends. The CDR3 DNA sequence: TGCGCCAGCAGCCAAGGGCGGGGGACGAGTAATGAAAAACTGTTTTTT. Protein sequence: CASSQGRGTSNEKLFF.

The gene calls are TRBV15 and TRBJ2-1; 10 bases line up with TRBD2. V lost 3 bases, J lost 4 bases, and 6 bases stayed unmatched. The CDR3 sequence is 16 residues long. Germline-derived CDR1 and CDR2 are LNHNV and YYDKDF (reference sequence). CDR3 in amino acids: CATSRRSGGEYNEQFF. For the CDR3, the DNA is TGTGCCACCAGCAGGAGAAGCGGGGGGGAATACAATGAGCAGTTCTTC.

V usage is TRBV3-1 (or the pseudogene TRBV3-2) and J usage is TRBJ1-5; 7 bases map to TRBD1. After removal of 4 bases from V and 6 bases from J, the junction contained 6 bases not matched to a gene. Germline V gene lookup returns CDR1 LGHDT and CDR2 YNNKEL (reference sequence). The CDR3 runs to 14 residues. CDR3: CASSLGQASQPQHF. CDR3 coding DNA: TGTGCCAGCAGCCTTGGACAGGCGAGTCAGCCCCAGCATTTT.

The chain is built from TRBV9 and TRBJ2-4, with unresolved D. CDR1 and CDR2 (germline): SGDLS, YYNGEE. This CDR3 comprises 15 residues. V lost 0 bases to trimming and J lost 0 bases, with 7 bases between them. The CDR3 loop reads CASSVEAVAKNIQYF. The DNA for the CDR3 is TGTGCCAGCAGCGTAGAGGCGGTAGCCAAAAACATTCAGTACTTC.

The chain links TRBV12-3 or TRBV12-4 to TRBJ2-3; no firm D call. The CDR3 covers 13 residues. V was shortened by 6 bases and J by 1 base, with 8 bases between the two germline ends. The CDR3 DNA reads TGTGCCAGCAGACTCCCTGGCACAGATACGCAGTATTTT. This sequence encodes CASRLPGTDTQYF.

The chain couples TRBV28 to TRBJ1-2, with no clear D. The CDR3 totals 13 residues. V was trimmed by 1 base and J by 2 bases, leaving 5 bases between them. Germline CDR1 and CDR2: MDHEN and SYDVKM. CDR3 DNA: TGTGCCAGCAGTTTATCGGGGAACTATGGCTACACCTTC. Amino acid sequence: CASSLSGNYGYTF.

The rearrangement links TRBV23-1 to TRBJ1-4; D unclear. TRBV23-1 carries the ORF label, with uncertain function. There are 16 residues in the CDR3. V gave up 2 bases and J gave up 7 bases, with 17 bases separating them. The CDR3 DNA reads TGCGCCAGCAGTCAACCAGGAGAGGACTGTTCTGAAAAACTGTTTTTT. Translated, it gives CASSQPGEDCSEKLFF.

The rearrangement uses TRBV2 and TRBJ2-3, with TRBD2 matching 8 bases. This CDR3 contains 13 residues. Germline loops: CDR1 SNHLY, CDR2 FYNNEI. The V segment lost 7 bases and the J segment 5 bases; nucleotides outside the gene matches: 5. CDR3 sequence (DNA): TGTGCCAGCAATCCGGGGGGGCGAGATACGCAGTATTTT. Translated, it gives CASNPGGRDTQYF.

DNA for the CDR3: TGTGCCAGCAGCTTAGAGCATAGCACAGATACGCAGTATTTT. It translates to CASSLEHSTDTQYF. The J gene is TRBJ2-3, the V gene TRBV7-2; D unresolved. Germline loops: CDR1 SGHTA, CDR2 FQGNSA. Trimming removed 1 base from V and 0 bases from J, with 5 bases in between. This CDR3 is 14 amino acids long. Full variable domain (rest looked up from reference TRBV7-2 and TRBJ2-3): GAGVSQSPSNKVTEKGKDVELRCDPISGHTALYWYRQSLGQGLEFLIYFQGNSAPDKSGLPSDRFSAERTGGSVSTLTIQRTQQEDSAVYLCASSLEHSTDTQYFGPGTRLTVL.

V and J are TRBV11-1 and TRBJ2-1, with TRBD2 matching over 8 bases. V lost 5 bases and J lost 0; bases outside the gene matches: 3. CDR1 is SGHAT, CDR2 FQDESV, per germline (reference sequence). This CDR3 spans 15 amino acids. CDR3 nucleotide sequence: TGTGCCAGCAGCCTCGGGGGGGCCTCCTACAATGAGCAGTTCTTC. Amino acid sequence: CASSLGGASYNEQFF.

This clone was observed a handful of times. The V gene is TRBV5-4, the J gene TRBJ1-2; 8 bases fit TRBD1. Germline-derived CDR1 and CDR2 are SGHNT and YYREEE (reference sequence). Germline trimming cut 5 bases from V and 8 bases from J; bases unmatched to any gene: 11. There are 14 residues in the CDR3. The CDR3 protein is CASRGAETGEGYTF. Here the CDR3 DNA reads TGTGCCAGCAGAGGAGCGGAGACAGGGGAAGGCTACACCTTC.

The chain has TRBV19 and TRBJ1-5; possible D gene TRBD1, 6 bases. V lost 5 bases and J 4 bases, leaving 12 bases between the germline ends. Germline V lookup: CDR1 LNHDA, CDR2 SQIVND (reference sequence). This CDR3 is built from 14 residues. The CDR3 loop reads CASSGQGRNQPQHF. CDR3 in DNA: TGTGCCAGTAGTGGCCAGGGGCGAAATCAGCCCCAGCATTTT.